This T cell receptor beta chain was obtained from a study of blood T cell repertoires in COVID-19. Study context: From the United States, Italy and Spain came samples of acute and convalescent COVID-19. Sources were T cells, B-cell-depleted T cells, or PBMCs; the material itself was cDNA or gDNA.

V was cut by 2 bases and J by 2 bases, with 13 bases left in between. Germline values: CDR1 SGHRS, CDR2 YFSETQ. The CDR3 consists of 15 residues. Original processing methods: By means of reference gene primer amplification, nucleated cell counts were estimated. Generated by immunoSEQ multiplex PCR, the TCRdb table keeps only in-frame clones and is missing some. The V and J calls and clone size come from that table; D and trimming were worked out from the DNA. The sample gives about 48,000 clones, over 75% of which show up once; less than 6.5% is in the top ten. The chain combines TRBV5-1 with TRBJ2-5; maybe TRBD2 (6 bases). The sequence was collected from a man in his 70s with acute or convalescent COVID-19. The sample comprised peripheral blood. The CDR3 loop reads CASSFGARGQETQYF. DNA of the CDR3: TGCGCCAGCAGCTTCGGCGCTCGGGGGCAAGAGACCCAGTACTTC. Looking up the rest from reference TRBV5-1 and TRBJ2-5 gives the full variable domain: KAGVTQTPRYLIKTRGQQVTLSCSPISGHRSVSWYQQTPGQGLQFLFEYFSETQRNKGNFPGRFSGRQFSNSRSEMNVSTLELGDSALYLCASSFGARGQETQYFGPGTRLLVL.